A selection of T cell receptor beta chains follows, all from one sample in a study of Ad26.COV2.S vaccination and SARS-CoV-2 variants. The table came from immunoSEQ multiplex PCR; TCRdb's copy has only in-frame clones and leaves some out. Of approximately 240,000 clones detected, approximately 88% appear once; the ten largest clones hold around 10%. The input for sequencing was peripheral blood, taken in a trial of Ad26.COV2.S vaccine versus placebo. The receptors come from a person between 18 and 59 years old who received the Ad26.COV2.S COVID-19 vaccine or a placebo. Each CDR3 is given with its conserved first and last residue. A D gene is named only where the DNA matches it firmly. Clone size is given for some rows only: seen once, a few or many times, or a class if the clone is expanded.

>TRBV30|TRBJ2-3|NA|NA|13
TGTGCCTTAAGAGGCAGGTACACAGATACGCAGTATTTT
CALRGRYTDTQYF
>TRBV7-7|TRBJ2-5|NA|NA|15
TGTGCTAGCAGCCCATCGCAGGGACGTCAAGAGACCCAGTACTTC
CASSPSQGRQETQYF
>TRBV3-1/TRBV3-2|TRBJ1-1|NA|TRBD1|16
TGTGCCAGCAGCCCCCTTCGGACAGGGGAGAACACTGAAGCTTTCTTT
CASSPLRTGENTEAFF
>TRBV4-1|TRBJ1-2|NA|NA|13
TGCGCCAGCAGCCAAGATAACGGGGGAGGCTACACCTTC
CASSQDNGGGYTF
>TRBV9|TRBJ2-6|NA|TRBD1|18
TGTGCCAGCAGCAAAACCGGGACAGGGGGCTCTGGGGCCAACGTCCTGACTTTC
CASSKTGTGGSGANVLTF
>TRBV2|TRBJ2-1|NA|TRBD2|15
TGTGCCAGCATCGAAAGGGCTAGCGGGGGAGGTGAGCAGTTCTTC
CASIERASGGGEQFF
>TRBV9|TRBJ2-7|NA|NA|15
TGTGCCAGCAGCCCTTCCCAGACAGGACCCTACGAGCAGTACTTC
CASSPSQTGPYEQYF
>TRBV19|TRBJ1-1|NA|NA|13
TGTGCCAGTAGTATAGAGGGGGCCACTGAAGCTTTCTTT
CASSIEGATEAFF
>TRBV23-1|TRBJ1-2|NA|NA|18
TGCGCCAGCAGTCCCCTAACCCGCCCTCGGACAAAGAACTATGGCTACACCTTC
CASSPLTRPRTKNYGYTF
>TRBV7-2|TRBJ1-5|NA|TRBD1|15
TGTGCCAGCAGCCTGACAGGGCTGGGCAATCAGCCCCAGCATTTT
CASSLTGLGNQPQHF
>TRBV6-5|TRBJ1-2|once|TRBD1|13
TGTGCCAGCAGCGGACAGGAGACCTATGGCTACACCTTC
CASSGQETYGYTF
>TRBV19|TRBJ1-1|NA|NA|13
TGTGCCAGTAGTAAGACAGTGAACACTGAAGCTTTCTTT
CASSKTVNTEAFF
>TRBV28|TRBJ2-7|NA|TRBD1|17
TGTGCCAGCAGTTTAGGGCAGGGGGCTCCCAGCTCCTACGAGCAGTACTTC
CASSLGQGAPSSYEQYF
>TRBV15|TRBJ2-5|NA|NA|17
TGTGCCACCAGCAGAGATAATCGACGGGAGAACCGTGAGACCCAGTACTTC
CATSRDNRRENRETQYF
>TRBV5-6|TRBJ2-7|once|TRBD2|17
TGTGCCAGCAGCTTGGTTGGGTGGGGGGGAAGTAGCTACGAGCAGTACTTC
CASSLVGWGGSSYEQYF
>TRBV30|TRBJ1-1|NA|NA|14
TGTGCCTGGGGCCTGCAGGGTAGGGGGACTGAAGCTTTCTTT
CAWGLQGRGTEAFF
>TRBV7-8|TRBJ1-1|few|NA|15
TGTGCCAGCAGCTTAGCCGTTAACCCAGGGACTGAAGCTTTCTTT
CASSLAVNPGTEAFF
>TRBV6-5|TRBJ1-5|NA|TRBD1|13
TGTGCCAGCAACGACAGGGAAGGTCAGCCCCAGCATTTT
CASNDREGQPQHF
>TRBV7-2|TRBJ1-2|NA|NA|14
TGTGCCAGCAGCTTTGACCCGGGCGGCTATGGCTACACCTTC
CASSFDPGGYGYTF
>TRBV6-5|TRBJ2-4|NA|NA|16
TGTGCCAGCAGTTCGGACGGTCCCCTAGCCAAAAACATTCAGTACTTC
CASSSDGPLAKNIQYF
>TRBV5-4|TRBJ2-2|NA|TRBD2|15
TGTGCCAGCACCCTGCTAGCGGGGGGAGGCGGGGAGCTGTTTTTT
CASTLLAGGGGELFF
>TRBV6-2/TRBV6-3|TRBJ1-3|NA|NA|14
TGTGCCAGCAGTTCACCGGGACGTCGCAGCACCATATATTTT
CASSSPGRRSTIYF
>TRBV30|TRBJ2-5|once|NA|16
TGTGCCTGGAGTAATTTCCAGGGGGAGGATGGGGAGACCCAGTACTTC
CAWSNFQGEDGETQYF
>TRBV2|TRBJ1-1|NA|NA|14
TGTGCCAGCAGGGTAGGGGCTTTGAACACTGAAGCTTTCTTT
CASRVGALNTEAFF
>TRBV1|TRBJ1-2|NA|NA|16
TGCACCAGCAGCCAGAAGAAGGTATCGAGGAACTATGGCTACACCTTC
CTSSQKKVSRNYGYTF
>TRBV10-3|TRBJ2-5|NA|TRBD1|13
TGTGCCATCAGACGGGACAGCCCCGGGGCCCAGTACTTC
CAIRRDSPGAQYF
>TRBV18|TRBJ1-2|NA|NA|13
TGTGCCAGCTCACCAGGGCCGCGTGTTGGCTACACCTTC
CASSPGPRVGYTF
>TRBV9|TRBJ2-7|NA|NA|13
TGTGCCAGCAGCGTGGCGATAGGGGTCGAGCAGTACTTC
CASSVAIGVEQYF
>TRBV4-2|TRBJ2-7|NA|NA|15
TGTGCCAGCAGCCAAGCACCGGACAGCTCCTACGAGCAGTACTTC
CASSQAPDSSYEQYF
>TRBV28|TRBJ2-1|NA|TRBD2|12
TGTGCCAGCAGTCCTGTGGGGGGGGGTTTATTCTTC
CASSPVGGGLFF